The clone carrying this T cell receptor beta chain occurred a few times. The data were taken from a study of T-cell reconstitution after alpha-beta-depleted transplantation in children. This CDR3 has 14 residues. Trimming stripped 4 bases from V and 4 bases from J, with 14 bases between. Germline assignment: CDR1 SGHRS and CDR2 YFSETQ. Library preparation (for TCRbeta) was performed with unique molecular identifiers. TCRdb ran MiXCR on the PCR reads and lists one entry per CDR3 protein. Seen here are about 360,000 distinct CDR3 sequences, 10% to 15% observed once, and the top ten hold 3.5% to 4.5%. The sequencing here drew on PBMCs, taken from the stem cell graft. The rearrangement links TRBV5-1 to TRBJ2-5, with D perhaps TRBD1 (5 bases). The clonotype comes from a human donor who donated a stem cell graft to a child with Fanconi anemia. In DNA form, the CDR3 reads TGCGCCAGCAGCCAGGAAGGGGCCGGAGAGACCCAGTACTTC. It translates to CASSQEGAGETQYF.